This is a list of T cell receptor beta chains from one sample in a study of T-cell reconstitution after alpha-beta-depleted transplantation in children. TCRdb re-called the PCR reads with MiXCR, one entry per CDR3 protein. The sample carries tens of thousands of distinct CDR3 sequences, under 6% recorded once. This specimen was PBMCs, mostly from graft donor cells, taken 60 days after TCRalphabeta/CD19-depleted stem cell transplant. The receptors come from a female patient between 2 and 10 years old who had a stem cell transplant for aplastic anemia, so the T cells may come from the graft donor. CDR3s include the opening cysteine and the closing phenylalanine or tryptophan.

j_call v_call cdr3_aa
TRBJ2-7 TRBV28 CASSSRAQFSTIAGYF
TRBJ2-2 TRBV24-1 CAAPVSRATGFGELFF
TRBJ2-7 TRBV2 CASTGQGYEQYF
TRBJ2-7 TRBV4-2 CASSQGGDEQYF
TRBJ2-5 TRBV5-4 CASSLPSTKETQYF
TRBJ1-1 TRBV28 CASTPPRGQNTEAFF
TRBJ2-3 TRBV28 CASSFSSGPLGTQYF
TRBJ1-1 TRBV5-1 CASSWEGNTEAFF
TRBJ2-3 TRBV20-1 CSAVTSGRDTQYF
TRBJ2-1 TRBV30 CAWTLRGGLVTNNEQFF
TRBJ2-3 TRBV3-1 CASSLRSGGRTDTQYF
TRBJ2-2 TRBV3-1 CASSYGTSGRTGELFF
TRBJ2-6 TRBV28 CASSSWTDPGANVLTF
TRBJ1-1 TRBV28 CASSPRQVLMNTEAFF
TRBJ1-1 TRBV29-1 CSVTGQLNTEAFF
TRBJ1-2 TRBV20-1 CSAGAFSGRGQGGYTF
TRBJ2-1 TRBV6-6 CASSYSTSGRANEQFF
TRBJ2-7 TRBV20-1 CSARVRGLLTYGQYF
TRBJ2-1 TRBV28 CASTRSSYNEQFF
TRBJ2-5 TRBV5-8 CASSLVGFGGSYETQYF
TRBJ2-6 TRBV5-5 CASSLADTGMGAGANVLTF
TRBJ2-3 TRBV3-1 CASSQDPKDTQYF
TRBJ2-1 TRBV12-3/TRBV12-4 CASSSSGTYNEQFF
TRBJ1-4 TRBV14 CASSTGQGVQNNEKLFF
TRBJ2-2 TRBV7-7 CASSPQAGVNTGELFF
TRBJ1-1 TRBV7-9 CASSSSRRNTEAFF
TRBJ2-5 TRBV20-1 CSARVGQETQYF
TRBJ1-2 TRBV2 CASSKGRTNYGYTF
TRBJ2-1 TRBV4-2 CASSQDGTARNEQFF
TRBJ2-1 TRBV12-3/TRBV12-4 CASSLGNEQFF
TRBJ2-3 TRBV28 CASSFGGGSSTDTQYF
TRBJ2-7 TRBV3-1 CASSSHTGFGDEQYF
TRBJ1-5 TRBV28 CASSPDRANQPQHF
TRBJ2-7 TRBV30 CAWSVSRGSEQYF
TRBJ2-7 TRBV29-1 CSVDVASGSVSYEQYF
TRBJ2-1 TRBV5-1 CASSLSGSLSYNEQFF
TRBJ2-1 TRBV18 CASSPLAGGGGEQFF
TRBJ1-2 TRBV11-2 CASSFQGYGYTF
TRBJ1-6 TRBV5-1 CASSPSGQSGSPLHF
TRBJ2-7 TRBV20-1 CSARVVSGTRLSDEQYF
TRBJ2-6 TRBV7-9 CASSLDWVSGANVLTF
TRBJ2-1 TRBV9 CVSSVVDRGVEQFF